The T cell receptor beta chain described here comes from a study of cytomegalovirus exposure and HLA in healthy donors. It was with 60 Vbeta and 13 Jbeta primers that the PCR ran. TCRdb's copy holds only in-frame clones and misses some; the assay was immunoSEQ multiplex PCR. The table includes around 180,000 clones, 80% to 90% detected once. This TCR was recovered from a girl aged 2-10 years in good health and CMV-seropositive. Sequenced input: PBMCs.

The CDR3 loop reads CASKMSRSTDTQYF. The CDR3 nucleotides read TGTGCCAGCAAAATGTCTAGGAGCACAGATACGCAGTATTTT. The J gene is TRBJ2-3, the V gene TRBV25-1; D uncertain. Germline V gives CDR1 MGHDK, CDR2 SYGVNS. V gave up 7 bases and J gave up 0 bases, with 11 bases separating them. The CDR3 is 14 amino acids.